One and the same sample provided the 29 T cell receptor beta chains below, sequenced in a study of shared clonotypes between healthy human individuals. Only in-frame clones appear in the TCRdb table, and some are missing; sequencing was by immunoSEQ multiplex PCR. The sample yields about 1 million clones, about 75% seen once. Input material: memory CD4+ T cells sorted from blood. Subset noted: CD45RA-negative fraction. These receptor sequences come from a man between 18 and 35 years old in good health.

The chain uses TRBV7-3 and TRBJ2-3; the D is unclear. Trimming cost V 4 bases and J 0 bases, with 17 bases left between them. Germline V gene lookup returns CDR1 SGHTA and CDR2 FQGTGA. The CDR3 has 17 amino acids. DNA for the CDR3: TGTGCCAGCAGCTGGGGAAACGGGCGGCCTAGCACAGATACGCAGTATTTT. Translating it yields CASSWGNGRPSTDTQYF.

The gene calls are TRBV13 and TRBJ1-1; D is ambiguous. Germline values: CDR1 PRHDT, CDR2 FYEKMQ (reference sequence). V was pared by 0 bases and J by 1 base, with 6 bases between. The CDR3 is 14 residues long. This CDR3 is CASSLGDRNTEAFF. The CDR3 nucleotides read TGTGCCAGCAGCTTAGGGGATCGGAACACTGAAGCTTTCTTT. The whole variable domain, remainder taken from reference TRBV13 and TRBJ1-1, is AAGVIQSPRHLIKEKRETATLKCYPIPRHDTVYWYQQGPGQDPQFLISFYEKMQSDKGSIPDRFSAQQFSDYHSELNMSSLELGDSALYFCASSLGDRNTEAFFGQGTRLTVV.

This clone was observed once. The V call is TRBV7-2, the J call TRBJ1-5; D is unclear. V lost 2 bases to trimming and J lost 0 bases, with 8 bases between them. The CDR3 extends over 15 amino acids. CDR1 is SGHTA and CDR2 is FQGNSA in the germline V gene. CDR3 bases: TGTGCCAGCAGCTTAAATCCCATTAGCAATCAGCCCCAGCATTTT. This sequence encodes CASSLNPISNQPQHF.

The chain links TRBV7-3 to TRBJ2-2; 7 bases are shared with TRBD1. This CDR3 is built from 17 residues. The junction had 6 bases not matched to a gene; V was cut back by 2 bases and J by 0 bases. Germline lookup yields CDR1 SGHTA and CDR2 FQGTGA. The CDR3 DNA reads TGTGCCAGCAGCTTAGGCAGGGGGACCCCGAACACCGGGGAGCTGTTTTTT. Residues: CASSLGRGTPNTGELFF.

The chain carries TRBV7-6 and TRBJ2-1; no definite D call. Germline V gene data show CDR1 as SGHVS and CDR2 as FNYEAQ. The length of the CDR3 is 12 residues. V lost 5 bases and J 9 bases, leaving 11 bases between the germline ends. CDR3 bases: TGTGCCAGCAGCGATCCTACGCCTGAGCAGTTCTTC. Its protein product is CASSDPTPEQFF.

The gene calls are TRBV6-5 and TRBJ1-6, with TRBD1 identical over 7 bases. The CDR3 length is 13 residues. V was clipped by 7 bases and J by 6 bases; unmatched bases: 3. The germline CDR1 and CDR2 sequences are MNHEY and SVGAGI. CDR3 sequence reads: CASKDRANSPLHF. The CDR3 coding sequence is TGTGCCAGCAAAGACAGGGCTAATTCACCCCTCCACTTT.

There are a few counts of this clone. This sequence joins TRBV6-6 and TRBJ2-6; TRBD1 agrees at 7 bases. The CDR3 is made up of 15 amino acids. Losses at the gene ends were 6 bases for V and 2 bases for J; bases not matched to a gene: 4. Germline-derived CDR1 and CDR2 are MNHNY and SVGAGI (reference sequence). As DNA, the CDR3 is TGTGCCAGCAGAGCCGGGACAGCTGGGGCCAACGTCCTGACTTTC. Translation: CASRAGTAGANVLTF.

This clone was observed a handful of times. V usage is TRBV7-2 and J usage is TRBJ1-6, with 8 positions matching TRBD1. The CDR3 runs 14 residues. The V gene end was trimmed by 4 bases and the J gene end by 7 bases; junction bases not matched to a gene: 3. The germline V gene has CDR1 SGHTA and CDR2 FQGNSA. CDR3 region: CASSSRTGNSPLHF. For the CDR3, the DNA is TGTGCCAGCAGCTCCCGGACAGGGAATTCACCCCTCCACTTT.

V gene TRBV7-9 combines with J gene TRBJ1-5, with D possibly matching TRBD1 (6 bases). Germline values: CDR1 SEHNR, CDR2 FQNEAQ (reference sequence). CDR3 length: 14 amino acids. V was cut by 4 bases and J by 7 bases, with 14 bases left in between. CDR3 nucleotides: TGTGCCAGCAGCTCAAGACAGGCAGGCCAGCCCCAGCATTTT. Translation: CASSSRQAGQPQHF.

The count of this clone is one. The chain couples TRBV4-1 to TRBJ2-7; TRBD1 might be the D (6 bases). This CDR3 region has 17 residues. Germline CDR1 is MGHRA and CDR2 is YSYEKL. Trimming cost V 0 bases and J 4 bases, with 19 bases left between them. CDR3 amino acids: CASSQDSGTTGWYEQYF. The CDR3 nucleotides are TGCGCCAGCAGCCAAGATTCCGGGACAACAGGGTGGTACGAGCAGTACTTC.

This clone came up a few times. The same CDR3 is also encoded by other DNA sequences in this sample. J is TRBJ1-1 and V is TRBV10-3, with D perhaps TRBD1 (6 bases). Per germline, CDR1 ENHRY and CDR2 SYGVKD. This CDR3 comprises 13 residues. Trimming stripped 6 bases from V and 1 base from J, with 9 bases between. CDR3 sequence: CAISRTENTEAFF. The CDR3, as DNA: TGTGCCATCAGCAGGACAGAGAACACTGAAGCTTTCTTT.

The rearrangement uses TRBV13 and TRBJ2-3, with D perhaps TRBD1 (6 bases). Germline-derived CDR1 and CDR2 are PRHDT and FYEKMQ (reference sequence). The V and J ends lost 6 bases and 4 bases respectively, with 17 bases between them. The CDR3 length is 15 residues. Written as DNA, the CDR3 is TGTGCCAGCAGATACACAGGGTCCAAAGCAGATACGCAGTATTTT. It encodes CASRYTGSKADTQYF.

The chain employs TRBV19 and TRBJ2-7, with a weak D call TRBD2 (6 bases). The CDR3 totals 16 residues. Trimming removed 9 bases from V and 0 bases from J, with 21 bases in between. Germline-derived CDR1 and CDR2 are LNHDA and SQIVND (reference sequence). The CDR3 bases are TGTGCCAGCAGAGAGGGCGGGACCCCAGGCTCCTACGAGCAGTACTTC. Translating it yields CASREGGTPGSYEQYF.

As regards this clone: Other nucleotide sequences from this sample produce the same CDR3. The rearrangement joins TRBV5-1 to TRBJ2-7, with 8 bases that match TRBD1. In germline, CDR1 is SGHRS, CDR2 YFSETQ. The length of the CDR3 is 14 residues. Trimming took 3 bases from V and 3 from J; bases not matched to a gene: 5. The CDR3 loop is CASSSTGGDYEQYF. CDR3 in DNA: TGCGCCAGCAGCTCCACAGGGGGAGACTACGAGCAGTACTTC.

The chain carries TRBV14 and TRBJ2-5; no firm D call. This CDR3 is 14 amino acids long. V lost 1 base, J lost 0 bases, and 6 bases lay in between. The germline V gene encodes CDR1 SGHDN and CDR2 FVKESK. The CDR3 DNA sequence: TGTGCCAGCAGCCAAGTTAGGGACCAAGAGACCCAGTACTTC. Amino acids: CASSQVRDQETQYF.

V usage is TRBV4-1 and J usage is TRBJ2-2; D gene ambiguous. V lost 7 bases, J lost 0 bases, and 9 bases lay in between. CDR1 and CDR2 (germline): MGHRA, YSYEKL. The CDR3 has 14 residues. The CDR3 spells CASTEAANTGELFF. The CDR3 nucleotides are TGCGCCAGCACTGAGGCAGCGAACACCGGGGAGCTGTTTTTT.

V is TRBV5-6 and J is TRBJ2-1; 8 nucleotides match TRBD1. Germline CDR1 SGHDT, CDR2 YYEEEE. V gave up 4 bases and J gave up 0 bases; unmatched junction bases: 9. The CDR3 is 17 residues long. The DNA of the CDR3 is TGTGCCAGCAGCCGTGACAGGGGCCAAAACTCCTACAATGAGCAGTTCTTC. Its protein product is CASSRDRGQNSYNEQFF.

This clone was counted a few times. The chain links TRBV29-1 to TRBJ2-3; 10 positions match TRBD2. CDR3 length equals 13 residues. V lost 3 bases, J lost 6 bases, and 3 bases stayed unmatched. The V gene's germline CDR1 is SQVTM and CDR2 ANQGSEA. CDR3 DNA: TGCAGCGTTGACCCTAGCGGGAGTGATACGCAGTATTTT. This encodes CSVDPSGSDTQYF.

The chain has TRBV7-2 and TRBJ1-1; TRBD1 aligns across 10 bases. V was clipped by 2 bases and J by 7 bases; unmatched bases: 7. Germline CDR1 SGHTA, CDR2 FQGNSA. The CDR3 is made up of 15 amino acids. CDR3 nucleotides: TGTGCCAGCAGCTTAAGCGGGACAGGGGTTAGTGAAGCTTTCTTT. It codes for CASSLSGTGVSEAFF.

The chain recombines TRBV4-1 with TRBJ2-7, with TRBD1 matching over 9 bases. Germline V gene lookup returns CDR1 MGHRA and CDR2 YSYEKL. The CDR3 consists of 13 residues. The V segment lost 5 bases and the J segment 7 bases; nucleotides outside the gene matches: 6. CDR3 residues: CASSWGQGEEQYF. As DNA, the CDR3 is TGCGCCAGCAGCTGGGGACAGGGTGAGGAGCAGTACTTC.

The genes are TRBV27 and TRBJ2-3; D is uncertain. V lost 7 bases, J lost 0 bases, and 14 bases lay in between. Germline CDR1 reads MNHEY; CDR2 reads SMNVEV (reference sequence). The CDR3 has 15 amino acids. CDR3 in amino acids: CASTRTFDSTDTQYF. The CDR3 DNA reads as TGTGCCAGCACCAGGACGTTCGACAGCACAGATACGCAGTATTTT.

The DNA for the CDR3 is TGCGCCAGCAGCTCCCACCTCAGGAGAGAAGTCTACGAGCAGTACTTC. Protein: CASSSHLRREVYEQYF. The chain carries TRBV5-1 and TRBJ2-7; no firm D call. The CDR3 is made up of 16 amino acids. In germline, CDR1 is SGHRS, CDR2 YFSETQ. V was clipped by 3 bases and J by 3 bases, with 19 bases between them.

This clone was counted only a few times. The CDR3 coding sequence is TGTGCCAGCAGCTACCGGGGTAGCGGGATGTACAATGAGCAGTTCTTC. Its protein product is CASSYRGSGMYNEQFF. J is TRBJ2-1 and V is TRBV11-3; TRBD2 matches at 8 bases. The germline CDR1 and CDR2 sequences are SGHNT and YENEEA. V was pared by 4 bases and J by 4 bases, with 9 bases of the junction left unmatched. The CDR3 extends over 16 amino acids.

The chain recombines TRBV5-1 with TRBJ1-5; possible D gene TRBD1, 5 bases. Germline CDR1 is SGHRS and CDR2 is YFSETQ. This CDR3 is 13 amino acids long. V gave up 3 bases and J gave up 6 bases, with 10 bases separating them. The CDR3: CASSSFGGQPQHF. CDR3 in DNA: TGCGCCAGCAGCTCATTTGGGGGTCAGCCCCAGCATTTT.

V is TRBV15 and J is TRBJ1-3; tentative D call: TRBD1 (6 bases). Trimming took 0 bases from V and 3 from J, leaving 9 bases between them. Germline CDR1 and CDR2: LNHNV and YYDKDF (reference sequence). The CDR3 consists of 15 residues. In DNA form, the CDR3 reads TGTGCCACCAGCAGAGAGACAGGAGGTGGAAACACCATATATTTT. Encoded protein: CATSRETGGGNTIYF.

This clone appeared a single time. The CDR3 nucleotides read TGTGCCAGCAGTTGGGACAGGGTGAATGAAAAACTGTTTTTT. It translates to CASSWDRVNEKLFF. The J gene is TRBJ1-4, the V gene TRBV6-6, with 9 bases aligning to TRBD1. This CDR3 region has 14 residues. Per germline, CDR1 MNHNY and CDR2 SVGAGI (reference sequence). The V gene end was trimmed by 4 bases and the J gene end by 5 bases; junction bases not matched to a gene: 2.

The chain recombines TRBV21-1 with TRBJ1-4. TRBV21-1 has pseudogene status. CDR3 length: 13 residues. This chain's CDR3 is CASSKRSDEKLFF. The CDR3 nucleotides read TGTGCCAGCAGCAAAAGAAGTGATGAAAAACTGTTTTTT.

The CDR3 sequence: CSVEDLNGYTF. CDR3 nucleotide sequence: TGCAGCGTTGAGGACCTAAATGGCTACACCTTC. This chain joins TRBV29-1 and TRBJ1-2, with D hard to call. The CDR3 totals 11 residues. Germline V gene lookup returns CDR1 SQVTM and CDR2 ANQGSEA. Deletions cut 3 bases from V and 6 bases from J, with 8 bases between. The full variable domain, with the rest looked up from reference TRBV29-1 and TRBJ1-2, is SAVISQKPSRDICQRGTSLTIQCQVDSQVTMMFWYRQQPGQSLTLIATANQGSEATYESGFVIDKFPISRPNLTFSTLTVSNMSPEDSSIYLCSVEDLNGYTFGSGTRLTVV.

This clone appeared once. The rearrangement joins TRBV19 to TRBJ2-3; 7 bases are shared with TRBD2. Trimming at V came to 8 bases and at J to 1 base, leaving 6 bases not matched to a gene. This CDR3 has 14 residues. Germline CDR1 LNHDA, CDR2 SQIVND (reference sequence). The CDR3 sequence: CASWETSGTDTQYF. In DNA, the CDR3 is TGTGCCAGTTGGGAAACTAGCGGCACAGATACGCAGTATTTT.